This TCR beta chain was found in a study of blood T cell repertoires in COVID-19. Across the study: Specimens from acute and convalescent COVID-19 originated in the United States, Italy and Spain.

V trimming: 3 bases; J trimming: 5 bases; junction bases outside the gene matches: 6. Germline V gene data show CDR1 as MDHEN and CDR2 as SYDVKM. The CDR3 spans 15 residues. Repertoires were generated with immunoSEQ multiplex PCR, while TCRdb's copy carries only in-frame clones and drops some. This table holds 30,000 to 40,000 clones, roughly 78% found once. This clone was detected only a few times. The V gene is TRBV28, the J gene TRBJ1-5, with 8 bases matching TRBD1. This receptor was identified in a man between 65 and 85 years old with acute or convalescent COVID-19. Material: peripheral blood. The CDR3 coding sequence is TGTGCCAGCAGTTTCGGGACAGGATGGGATCAGCCCCAGCATTTT. Amino acids: CASSFGTGWDQPQHF.